This TCR beta chain came from a study of OX40 agonist ivuxolimab in advanced cancers. The overall study: Mean age 60 years, range about 20 to 79; roughly 82% male. Of the patients, three showed partial responses, one with hepatocellular carcinoma and two with cutaneous melanoma.

Study results and caveats: Individuals who were partial responders at 0.1-3.0 mg/kg had clonal expansion that ranked among the lowest.

Germline V CDR1 and CDR2: MRHNA, SNTAGT. V was pared by 3 bases and J by 5 bases, with 0 bases of the junction left unmatched. This CDR3 spans 14 amino acids. This table comes from immunoSEQ multiplex PCR, and its TCRdb copy is limited to in-frame clones, with some not included. The sample includes about 36,000 clones, approximately 79% of them seen just once. As for this clone: Its target is not known.

The gene calls are TRBV6-4 and TRBJ2-2, with 10 bases lining up with TRBD2. This TCR derives from an adult with an advanced solid tumor such as melanoma, head and neck, liver or kidney cancer. The sequences come from CD4+ or CD8+ T cells sorted from blood, collected in a trial of the OX40 agonist ivuxolimab. CDR3 protein: CASSEAGGTGELFF. The DNA of the CDR3 is TGTGCCAGCAGTGAAGCGGGGGGGACCGGGGAGCTGTTTTTT.